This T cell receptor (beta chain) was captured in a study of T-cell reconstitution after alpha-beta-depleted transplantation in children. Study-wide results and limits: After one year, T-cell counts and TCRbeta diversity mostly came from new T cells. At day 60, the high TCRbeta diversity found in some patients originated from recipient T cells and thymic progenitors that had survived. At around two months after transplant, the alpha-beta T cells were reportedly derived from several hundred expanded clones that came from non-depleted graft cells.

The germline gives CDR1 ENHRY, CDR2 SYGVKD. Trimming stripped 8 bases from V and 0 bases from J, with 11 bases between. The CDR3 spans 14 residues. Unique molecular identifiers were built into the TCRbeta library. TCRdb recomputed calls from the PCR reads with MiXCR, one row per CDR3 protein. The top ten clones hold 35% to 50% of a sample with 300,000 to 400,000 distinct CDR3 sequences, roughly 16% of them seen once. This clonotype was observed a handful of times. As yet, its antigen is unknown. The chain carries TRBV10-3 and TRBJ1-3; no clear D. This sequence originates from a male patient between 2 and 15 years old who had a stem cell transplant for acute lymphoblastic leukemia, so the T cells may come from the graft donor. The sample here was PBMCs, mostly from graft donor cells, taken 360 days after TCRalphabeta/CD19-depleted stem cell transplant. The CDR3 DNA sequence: TGTGCCATCTCAGGCCAGGCCTCTGGAAACACCATATATTTT. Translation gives CAISGQASGNTIYF.